This TCR beta chain was recorded in a study of blood T cells in healthy people across ages. A second PCR, run for about 6 to 11 cycles, used a sample-barcoded 5' primer plus a J-beta primer mix. TCRdb reprocessed the 5' RACE reads via MiXCR and lists one record per CDR3 protein. The data hold some 940,000 distinct CDR3 sequences, with about 29% observed a single time. The sample was also reused in another study, on T cells of mothers and their children.

This sequence was found in a woman aged 40-49 years in good health. Sequencing was performed on blood.

CDR3 in amino acids: CASSFWGINEKLFF. The DNA for the CDR3 is TGTGCCAGCAGCTTCTGGGGAATTAATGAAAAACTGTTTTTT. V and J are TRBV7-2 and TRBJ1-4; unclear D gene. Germline CDR1 is SGHTA and CDR2 is FQGNSA. The CDR3 totals 14 residues. With 3 bases removed from V and 4 bases from J, the gap between germline ends came to 9 bases.